What follows is one T cell receptor (beta chain) and its context. Its antigen is unknown. The data originate from a study of OX40 agonist ivuxolimab in advanced cancers. Study in general: Ivuxolimab, which patients received intravenously every 2 weeks, was dosed at 0.01 to 10 mg/kg. With a range of roughly 23 to 79, age averaged approximately 60 years, and around 80% were male. Notes on the study in general: In the 0.1 to 3.0 mg/kg range, CD4+ and CD8+ blood T cells had expanded clonally by week 6. CD8+ T cells were the subset that, on average, had more expanded clones than CD4+.

Libraries were prepared by immunoSEQ multiplex PCR; TCRdb keeps only in-frame clonotypes and omits some of them. The sample lists about 44,000 clones, around 80% occurring once. V lost 6 bases to trimming and J lost 5 bases; unmatched junction nucleotides: 7. CDR3 length: 14 amino acids. Germline CDR1 is MNHEY and CDR2 is SVGAGI. The rearrangement uses TRBV6-5 and TRBJ1-1, with 9 bases matching TRBD1. The TCR sequence derives from an adult with an advanced solid tumor such as melanoma, head and neck, liver or kidney cancer. The sample here was CD4+ or CD8+ T cells sorted from blood, taken in a trial of the OX40 agonist ivuxolimab. The CDR3 sequence: CASSRRDRETEAFF. The CDR3 coding sequence is TGTGCCAGCAGCCGCCGGGACAGGGAAACTGAAGCTTTCTTT.